Here is one T cell receptor (beta chain) with its context. The data were obtained in a study of cytomegalovirus exposure and HLA in healthy donors. V shed 6 bases, J shed 2 bases, and the junction held 7 bases outside the gene matches. There are 15 residues in the CDR3. Germline V gene lookup returns CDR1 SEHNR and CDR2 FQNEAQ (reference sequence). Measured with immunoSEQ multiplex PCR; TCRdb has only the in-frame clones, and not every one. The sample shows 130,000 to 150,000 clones, approximately 93% of them seen only once. Separate from the roughly 670-subject first cohort, the approximately 120-subject validation cohort was the one that the donors belonged to.

Sequencing used PBMCs. The gene calls are TRBV7-9 and TRBJ2-5, with 9 bases lining up with TRBD1. The TCR originated in a man younger than 35 in good health and CMV-seronegative. CDR3 sequence: CASSGTGRGQETQYF. The CDR3 DNA is TGTGCCAGCAGTGGGACAGGGCGTGGGCAAGAGACCCAGTACTTC.